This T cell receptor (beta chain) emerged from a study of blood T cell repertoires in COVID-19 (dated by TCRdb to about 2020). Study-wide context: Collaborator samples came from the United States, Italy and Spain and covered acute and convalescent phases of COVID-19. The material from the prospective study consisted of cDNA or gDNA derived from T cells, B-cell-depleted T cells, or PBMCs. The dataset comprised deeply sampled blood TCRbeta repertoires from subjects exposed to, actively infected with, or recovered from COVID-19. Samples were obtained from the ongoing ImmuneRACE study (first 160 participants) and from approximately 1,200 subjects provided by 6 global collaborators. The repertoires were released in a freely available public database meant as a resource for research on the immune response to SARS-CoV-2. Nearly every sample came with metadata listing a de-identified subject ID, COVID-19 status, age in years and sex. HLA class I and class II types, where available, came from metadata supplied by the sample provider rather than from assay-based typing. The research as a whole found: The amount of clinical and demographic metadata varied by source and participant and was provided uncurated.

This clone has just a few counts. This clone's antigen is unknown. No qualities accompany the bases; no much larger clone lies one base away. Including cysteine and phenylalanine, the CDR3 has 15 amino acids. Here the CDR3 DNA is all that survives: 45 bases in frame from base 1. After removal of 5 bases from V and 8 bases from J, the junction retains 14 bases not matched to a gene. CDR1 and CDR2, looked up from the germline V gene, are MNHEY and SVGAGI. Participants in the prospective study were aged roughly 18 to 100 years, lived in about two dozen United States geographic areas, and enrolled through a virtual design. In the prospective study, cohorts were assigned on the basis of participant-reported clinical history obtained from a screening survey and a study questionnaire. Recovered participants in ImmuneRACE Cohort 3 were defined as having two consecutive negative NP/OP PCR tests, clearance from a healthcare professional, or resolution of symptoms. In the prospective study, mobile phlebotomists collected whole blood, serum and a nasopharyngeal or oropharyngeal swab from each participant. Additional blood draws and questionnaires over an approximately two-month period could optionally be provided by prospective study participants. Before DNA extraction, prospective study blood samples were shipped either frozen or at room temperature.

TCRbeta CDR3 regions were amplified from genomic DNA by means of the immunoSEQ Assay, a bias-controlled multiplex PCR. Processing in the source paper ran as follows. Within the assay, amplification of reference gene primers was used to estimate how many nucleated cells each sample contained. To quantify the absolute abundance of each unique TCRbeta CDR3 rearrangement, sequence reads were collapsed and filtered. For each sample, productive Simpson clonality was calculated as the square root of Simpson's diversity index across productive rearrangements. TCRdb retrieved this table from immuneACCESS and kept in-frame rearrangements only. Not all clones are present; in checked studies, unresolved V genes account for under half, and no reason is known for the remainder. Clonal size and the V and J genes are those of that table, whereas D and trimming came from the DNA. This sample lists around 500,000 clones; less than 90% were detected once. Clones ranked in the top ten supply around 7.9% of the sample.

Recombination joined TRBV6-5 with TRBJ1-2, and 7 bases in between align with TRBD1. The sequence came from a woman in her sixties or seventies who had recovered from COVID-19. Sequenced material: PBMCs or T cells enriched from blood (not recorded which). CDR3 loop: CASSPNRDRVGGYTF. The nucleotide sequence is TGTGCCAGCAGTCCGAACCGTGACAGGGTAGGAGGCTACACCTTC.